Following are 6 T cell receptor beta chains from one sample sequenced in a study of control samples from healthy donors and cancer patients (dated by TCRdb to between 2020 and 2021). Libraries were prepared through the immunoSEQ multiplex PCR assay. TCRdb limited this immuneACCESS table to in-frame rearrangements with V and J called. A share of clones is missing; checked studies link under half to unresolved V genes, and the rest is unexplained. The sample table records over 100,000 clones; just under 95% of these occur just once. Jointly, the top ten make up less than 6% of the sample. The sequenced sample consisted of blood. Receptor source: a man aged 18-30 years in good health.

This clone was seen only once. The chain carries TRBV11-2 and TRBJ2-5; 11 positions agree with TRBD2. Per the germline V gene, CDR1 is SGHAT and CDR2 is FQNNGV. With V trimmed by 3 bases and J by 4 bases, 7 bases remained unmatched. The CDR3 length is 16 residues. The CDR3, as DNA: TGTGCCAGCAGCTTTAGCGGGGGGGCCTCAGGAGAGACCCAGTACTTC. Residues: CASSFSGGASGETQYF.

The J gene is TRBJ2-3, the V gene TRBV7-3; 8 bases match TRBD2. Looked up from germline, CDR1 is SGHTA and CDR2 is FQGTGA. The CDR3 extends over 14 amino acids. Trimming removed 6 bases from V and 5 bases from J; junction bases left unmatched: 7. CDR3 DNA: TGTGCCAGCAGTCCGGGGGGGACTGGAGATACGCAGTATTTT. This encodes CASSPGGTGDTQYF.

This clone was detected once. CDR3 protein: CASSTPGTGGSPLHF. The CDR3 DNA sequence: TGTGCCAGCAGCACACCCGGGACAGGGGGTTCACCCCTCCACTTT. The rearrangement joins TRBV6-5 to TRBJ1-6, with 11 positions matching TRBD1. The V gene's germline CDR1 is MNHEY and CDR2 SVGAGI. There are 15 residues in the CDR3. The ends lost 6 bases at V and 9 bases at J; junction bases unmatched: 7.

The chain recombines TRBV7-3 with TRBJ1-6, with 7 bases aligning to TRBD1. The CDR3 covers 14 residues. V trimming: 2 bases; J trimming: 6 bases; junction bases outside the gene matches: 1. The V gene's germline CDR1 is SGHTA and CDR2 FQGTGA. CDR3 amino acids: CASSLQGGNSPLHF. In DNA form, the CDR3 reads TGTGCCAGCAGCTTACAGGGGGGTAATTCACCCCTCCACTTT.

This sequence joins TRBV30 and TRBJ2-1, with 7 bases matching TRBD2. The J segment lost 4 bases and the V segment lost 0 bases, leaving 9 bases of the junction unmatched. The CDR3 sequence is 16 residues long. Germline V CDR1 and CDR2: GTSNPN, SVGIG (reference sequence). The CDR3 coding sequence is TGTGCCTGGAGTGTATCGGGCGGGGGTACTTACAATGAGCAGTTCTTC. Translation gives CAWSVSGGGTYNEQFF.

This chain links TRBV19 with TRBJ1-2; no firm D call. Germline V CDR1 and CDR2: LNHDA, SQIVND (reference sequence). This CDR3 is 16 amino acids long. The V end lost 6 bases, the J end lost 7 bases, and 24 bases lay between the germline ends. Written as DNA, the CDR3 is TGTGCCAGTAGCCGACCCCCGGGCAGCGGACGCTCTGGCTACACCTTC. Its translation is CASSRPPGSGRSGYTF.